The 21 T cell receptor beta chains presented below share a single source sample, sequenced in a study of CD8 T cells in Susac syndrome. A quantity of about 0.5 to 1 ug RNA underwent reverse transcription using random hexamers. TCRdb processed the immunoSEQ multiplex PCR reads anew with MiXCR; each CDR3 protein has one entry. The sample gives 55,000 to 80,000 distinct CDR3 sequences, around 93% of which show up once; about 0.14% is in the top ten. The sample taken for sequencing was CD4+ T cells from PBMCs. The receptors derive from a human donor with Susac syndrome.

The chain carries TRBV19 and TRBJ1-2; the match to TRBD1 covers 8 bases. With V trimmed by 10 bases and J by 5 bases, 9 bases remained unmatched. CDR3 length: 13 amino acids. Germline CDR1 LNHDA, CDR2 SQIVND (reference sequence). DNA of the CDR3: TGTGCCACCCGACAGGGGTTAGATTATGGCTACACCTTC. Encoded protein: CATRQGLDYGYTF.

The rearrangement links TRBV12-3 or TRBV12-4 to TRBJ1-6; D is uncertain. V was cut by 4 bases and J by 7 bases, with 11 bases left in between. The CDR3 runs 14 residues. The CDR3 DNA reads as TGTGCCAGCAGTTCCCTAGGCGGGAATTCACCCCTCCACTTT. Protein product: CASSSLGGNSPLHF.

CDR3 loop: CASSSDGFYNEQFF. The CDR3 nucleotides are TGCGCCAGCAGCTCCGACGGATTTTACAATGAGCAGTTCTTC. V gene TRBV4-3 combines with J gene TRBJ2-1; unclear D gene. CDR1 is LGHNA, CDR2 YSLEER, per germline. V lost 5 bases, J lost 4 bases, and 12 bases lay in between. This CDR3 comprises 14 residues.

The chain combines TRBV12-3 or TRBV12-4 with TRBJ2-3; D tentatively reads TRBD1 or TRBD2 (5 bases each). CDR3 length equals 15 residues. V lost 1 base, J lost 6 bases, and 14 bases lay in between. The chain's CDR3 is CASSLGAPGLDTQYF. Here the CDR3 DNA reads TGTGCCAGCAGTTTAGGTGCTCCGGGGCTGGATACGCAGTATTTT.

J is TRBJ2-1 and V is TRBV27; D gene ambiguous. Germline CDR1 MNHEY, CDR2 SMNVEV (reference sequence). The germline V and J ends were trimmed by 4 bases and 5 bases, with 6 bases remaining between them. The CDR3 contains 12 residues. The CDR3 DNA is TGTGCCAGCAGTTCTGCGAACAATGAGCAGTTCTTC. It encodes CASSSANNEQFF.

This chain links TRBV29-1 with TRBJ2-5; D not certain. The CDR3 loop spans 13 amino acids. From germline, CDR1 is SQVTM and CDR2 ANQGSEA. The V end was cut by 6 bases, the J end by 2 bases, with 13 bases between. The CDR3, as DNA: TGCAGCGTGCTGCCCCCGGGTCAAGAGACCCAGTACTTC. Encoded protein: CSVLPPGQETQYF.

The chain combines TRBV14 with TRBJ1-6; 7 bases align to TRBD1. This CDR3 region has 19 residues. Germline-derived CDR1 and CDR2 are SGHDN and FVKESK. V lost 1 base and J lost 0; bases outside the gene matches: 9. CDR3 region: CASSQAPTGLSSYNSPLHF. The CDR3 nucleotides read TGTGCCAGCAGCCAAGCACCGACAGGGTTGAGCTCCTATAATTCACCCCTCCACTTT.

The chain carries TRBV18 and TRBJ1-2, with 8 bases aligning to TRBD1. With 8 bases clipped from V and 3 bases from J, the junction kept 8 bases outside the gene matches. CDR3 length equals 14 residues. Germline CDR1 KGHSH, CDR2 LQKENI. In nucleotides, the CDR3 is TGTGCCAGCCGCCCCCAACAGGGGGACTATGGCTACACCTTC. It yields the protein CASRPQQGDYGYTF. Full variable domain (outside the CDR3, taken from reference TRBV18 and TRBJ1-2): NAGVMQNPRHLVRRRGQEARLRCSPMKGHSHVYWYRQLPEEGLKFMVYLQKENIIDESGMPKERFSAEFPKEGPSILRIQQVVRGDSAAYFCASRPQQGDYGYTFGSGTRLTVV.

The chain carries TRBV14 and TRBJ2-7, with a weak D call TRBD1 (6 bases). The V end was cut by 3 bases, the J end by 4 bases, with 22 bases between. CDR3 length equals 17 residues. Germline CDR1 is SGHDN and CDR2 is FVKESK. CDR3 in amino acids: CASSHPERTAHRYEQYF. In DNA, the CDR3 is TGTGCCAGCAGCCACCCGGAAAGGACAGCCCACCGATACGAGCAGTACTTC. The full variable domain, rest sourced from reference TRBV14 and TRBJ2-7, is EAGVTQFPSHSVIEKGQTVTLRCDPISGHDNLYWYRRVMGKEIKFLLHFVKESKQDESGMPNNRFLAERTGGTYSTLKVQPAELEDSGVYFCASSHPERTAHRYEQYFGPGTRLTVT.

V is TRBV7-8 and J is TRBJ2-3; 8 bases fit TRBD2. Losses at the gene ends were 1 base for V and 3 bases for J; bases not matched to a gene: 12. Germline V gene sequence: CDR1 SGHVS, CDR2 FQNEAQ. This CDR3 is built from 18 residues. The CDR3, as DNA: TGTGCCAGCAGCTTAGACGCGGGGGGACGCCGCGGGACAGATACGCAGTATTTT. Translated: CASSLDAGGRRGTDTQYF.

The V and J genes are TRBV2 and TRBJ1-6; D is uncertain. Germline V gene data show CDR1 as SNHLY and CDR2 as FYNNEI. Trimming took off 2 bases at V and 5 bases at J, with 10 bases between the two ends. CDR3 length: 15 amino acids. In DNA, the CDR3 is TGTGCCAGCAGTGAAACCGATCCCAATAATTCACCCCTCCACTTT. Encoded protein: CASSETDPNNSPLHF. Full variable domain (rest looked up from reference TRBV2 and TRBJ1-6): EPEVTQTPSHQVTQMGQEVILRCVPISNHLYFYWYRQILGQKVEFLVSFYNNEISEKSEIFDDQFSVERPDGSNFTLKIRSTKLEDSAMYFCASSETDPNNSPLHFGNGTRLTVT.

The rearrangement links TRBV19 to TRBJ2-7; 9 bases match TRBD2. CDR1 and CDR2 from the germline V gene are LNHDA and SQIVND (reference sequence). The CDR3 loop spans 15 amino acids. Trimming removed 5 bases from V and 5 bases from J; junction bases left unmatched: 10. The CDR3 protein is CASSPVAGGPHEQYF. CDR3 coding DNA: TGTGCCAGTAGTCCTGTTGCGGGGGGGCCCCACGAGCAGTACTTC. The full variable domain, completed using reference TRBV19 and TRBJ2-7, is DGGITQSPKYLFRKEGQNVTLSCEQNLNHDAMYWYRQDPGQGLRLIYYSQIVNDFQKGDIAEGYSVSREKKESFPLTVTSAQKNPTAFYLCASSPVAGGPHEQYFGPGTRLTVT.

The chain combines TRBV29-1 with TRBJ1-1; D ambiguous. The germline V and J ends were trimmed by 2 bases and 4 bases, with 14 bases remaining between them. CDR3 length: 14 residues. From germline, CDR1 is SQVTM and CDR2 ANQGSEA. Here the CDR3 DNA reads TGCAGCGTTGAACTCGCGATCCTGGGCACTGAAGCTTTCTTT. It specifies CSVELAILGTEAFF.

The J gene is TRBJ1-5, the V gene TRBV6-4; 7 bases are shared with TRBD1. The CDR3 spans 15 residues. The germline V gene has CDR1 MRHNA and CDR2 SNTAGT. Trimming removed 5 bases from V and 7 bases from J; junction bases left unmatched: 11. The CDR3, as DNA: TGTGCCAGCAGTCCGAGGCGGAGGGGACAGCAGCCCCAGCATTTT. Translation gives CASSPRRRGQQPQHF.

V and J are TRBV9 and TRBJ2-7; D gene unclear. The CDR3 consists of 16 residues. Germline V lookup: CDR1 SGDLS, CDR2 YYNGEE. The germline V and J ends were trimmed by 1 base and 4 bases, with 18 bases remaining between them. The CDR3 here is CASSVNPSGRLYEQYF. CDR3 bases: TGTGCCAGCAGCGTAAACCCTTCGGGCAGGCTTTACGAGCAGTACTTC.

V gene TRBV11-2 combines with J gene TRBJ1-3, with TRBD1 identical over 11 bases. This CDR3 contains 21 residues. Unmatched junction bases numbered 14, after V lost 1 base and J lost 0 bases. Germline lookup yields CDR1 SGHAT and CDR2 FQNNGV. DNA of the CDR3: TGTGCCAGCAGCTTAGGGACAGGGGGCGATATACGCCATAACTCTGGAAACACCATATATTTT. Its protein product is CASSLGTGGDIRHNSGNTIYF.

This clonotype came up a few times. CDR3 amino acids: CASSPQGPRDTQYF. CDR3 nucleotide sequence: TGTGCCAGCTCACCCCAGGGGCCGAGGGATACGCAGTATTTT. The chain combines TRBV18 with TRBJ2-3; possible D gene TRBD1, 6 bases. The CDR3 has 14 residues. Germline V gene sequence: CDR1 KGHSH, CDR2 LQKENI. V was clipped by 3 bases and J by 6 bases, with 13 bases between them. The whole variable domain, remainder taken from reference TRBV18 and TRBJ2-3, is NAGVMQNPRHLVRRRGQEARLRCSPMKGHSHVYWYRQLPEEGLKFMVYLQKENIIDESGMPKERFSAEFPKEGPSILRIQQVVRGDSAAYFCASSPQGPRDTQYFGPGTRLTVL.

CDR3 DNA: TGCAGCGTTGAAGGTCAAGGAAACACTGAAGCTTTCTTT. This sequence encodes CSVEGQGNTEAFF. V usage is TRBV29-1 and J usage is TRBJ1-1; D is uncertain. V was pared by 1 base and J by 2 bases, with 8 bases between. CDR3 length: 13 residues. Germline CDR1 and CDR2: SQVTM and ANQGSEA. Full variable domain (missing parts from reference TRBV29-1 and TRBJ1-1): SAVISQKPSRDICQRGTSLTIQCQVDSQVTMMFWYRQQPGQSLTLIATANQGSEATYESGFVIDKFPISRPNLTFSTLTVSNMSPEDSSIYLCSVEGQGNTEAFFGQGTRLTVV.

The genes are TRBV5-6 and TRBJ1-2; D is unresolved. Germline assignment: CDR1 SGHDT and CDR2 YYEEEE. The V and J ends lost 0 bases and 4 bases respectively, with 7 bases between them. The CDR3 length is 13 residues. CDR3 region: CASSLGRTYGYTF. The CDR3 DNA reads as TGTGCCAGCAGCTTGGGCCGGACCTATGGCTACACCTTC.

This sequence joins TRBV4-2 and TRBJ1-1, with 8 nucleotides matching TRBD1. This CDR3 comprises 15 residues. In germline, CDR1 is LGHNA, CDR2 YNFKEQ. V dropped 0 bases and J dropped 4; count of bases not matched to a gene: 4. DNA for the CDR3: TGTGCCAGCAGCCAAGATCGGACAGGGCGCACTGAAGCTTTCTTT. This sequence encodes CASSQDRTGRTEAFF.

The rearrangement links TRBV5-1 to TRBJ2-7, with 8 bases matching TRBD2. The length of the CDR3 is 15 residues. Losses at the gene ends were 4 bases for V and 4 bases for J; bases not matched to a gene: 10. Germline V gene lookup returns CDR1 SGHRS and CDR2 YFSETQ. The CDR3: CASSPIAGPGYEQYF. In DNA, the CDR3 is TGCGCCAGCAGCCCAATAGCGGGGCCTGGTTACGAGCAGTACTTC.